The rows below give T cell receptor beta chains drawn from one sample of a study of T-cell reconstitution after alpha-beta-depleted transplantation in children. TCRdb passed the PCR reads through MiXCR, listing each CDR3 protein once. The sample has roughly 200,000 distinct CDR3 sequences, about 6.4% seen once. The sequenced sample was PBMCs from the stem cell graft donor, obtained from the stem cell graft. Receptor source: a human donor who donated a stem cell graft to a child with Wiskott-Aldrich syndrome. CDR3s include the opening cysteine and the closing phenylalanine or tryptophan. A D gene is named only where the DNA matches it firmly. The size field is filled for only some rows; it gives once, few, many or a size class.

j_call: TRBJ2-5
v_call: TRBV9
clone_size: many
d_call: -
cdr3_nt: TGTGCCAGCAGCGTAGCTCCAGGAGAGACCCAGTACTTC
cdr3_aa: CASSVAPGETQYF

j_call: TRBJ2-7
v_call: TRBV5-1
clone_size: many
d_call: -
cdr3_nt: TGCGCCAGCAGCTTGATCCCCGCAAGCTACGAGCAGTACTTC
cdr3_aa: CASSLIPASYEQYF

j_call: TRBJ2-1
v_call: TRBV5-1
clone_size: few
d_call: -
cdr3_nt: TGCGCCAGCAGCCCGCCGGCAGGGGTCTTCAGTGAGCAGTTCTTC
cdr3_aa: CASSPPAGVFSEQFF

j_call: TRBJ1-3
v_call: TRBV5-1
clone_size: few
d_call: TRBD1
cdr3_nt: TGCGCCAGCAGCTTGGGGGACAGGGAAAATGGAAACACCATATATTTT
cdr3_aa: CASSLGDRENGNTIYF

j_call: TRBJ2-1
v_call: TRBV4-3
clone_size: many
d_call: TRBD2
cdr3_nt: TGCGCCAGCAGCCAAGAAGGTTTTGGGGAAGAGCGGGAGAAGTTCTTC
cdr3_aa: CASSQEGFGEEREKFF

j_call: TRBJ2-5
v_call: TRBV5-1
clone_size: -
d_call: -
cdr3_nt: TGCGCCAGCAGCTTGTCCCCGGGACCCGGAGTCCAAGAGACCCAGTACTTC
cdr3_aa: CASSLSPGPGVQETQYF

j_call: TRBJ2-7
v_call: TRBV12-3/TRBV12-4
clone_size: many
d_call: -
cdr3_nt: TGTGCCAGCAGTTTAACCGCTTACGAGCAGTACTTC
cdr3_aa: CASSLTAYEQYF

j_call: TRBJ2-6
v_call: TRBV12-3/TRBV12-4
clone_size: many
d_call: -
cdr3_nt: TGTGCCAGCAGTTTAGCGGGGTATGGGGCCAACGTCCTGACTTTC
cdr3_aa: CASSLAGYGANVLTF

j_call: TRBJ1-1
v_call: TRBV20-1
clone_size: many
d_call: -
cdr3_nt: TGCAGTGCTAGTGGGGGCGAGTTGATTGAAGCTTTCTTT
cdr3_aa: CSASGGELIEAFF

j_call: TRBJ2-7
v_call: TRBV6-1
clone_size: many
d_call: -
cdr3_nt: TGTGCCAGCACCCCCGGACGGTACCACTACGAGCAGTACTTC
cdr3_aa: CASTPGRYHYEQYF

j_call: TRBJ1-6
v_call: TRBV27
clone_size: -
d_call: TRBD1
cdr3_nt: TGTGCCAGCAGTGACAGGGGGCCGCCCCAGGAATCCCTCCACTTT
cdr3_aa: CASSDRGPPQESLHF